This TCR beta chain derives from a study of blood T cells in healthy people across ages. Drawing of peripheral blood yielded 7.5 to 10 milliliters from each donor. Total RNA, at least 6 micrograms per sample, came from PBMCs. A sample-barcoded 5' primer and a J-beta primer mix were used in a second PCR of roughly 7 to 11 cycles. In TCRdb, the 5' RACE reads were re-called with MiXCR into one record per CDR3 protein. Of around 1,000,000 distinct CDR3 sequences in the sample, under 40% were seen once. This TCR derives from a man between 18 and 29 years old in good health. The source material was blood.

The CDR3: CSARGPGKRNQPQHF. CDR3 coding DNA: TGCAGTGCTAGGGGGCCGGGAAAACGCAATCAGCCCCAGCATTTT. This chain connects TRBV20-1 to TRBJ1-5; TRBD1 might be the D (5 bases). The germline V gene encodes CDR1 DFQATT and CDR2 SNEGSKA (reference sequence). V was trimmed by 3 bases and J by 2 bases, leaving 14 bases between them. The CDR3 contains 15 residues.